A selection of T cell receptor beta chains follows, all from one sample in a study of post-analysis software for immune sequencing data. MiXCR, applied by TCRdb to the PCR reads, yields one record per CDR3 protein. The table records approximately 730,000 distinct CDR3 sequences, 46% of them present only once. The material sequenced was blood. These receptors were collected from a girl aged 5-17 years with multiple sclerosis. Each CDR3 is given without its conserved first and last residue.

j_gene | len | v_gene | CDR3aa
TRBJ2-7 | 10 | TRBV28 | ASSFPAYEQY
TRBJ2-1 | 17 | TRBV27 | ASSPLGLAGPKGYNEQF
TRBJ2-1 | 10 | TRBV14 | ASSQGRDEQF
TRBJ2-5 | 13 | TRBV7-2 | ASSQGTSEQETQY
TRBJ2-7 | 13 | TRBV28 | ASTLIGSGIDEQY
TRBJ2-1 | 15 | TRBV12-3/TRBV12-4 | ASSPVTGGQSYNEQF
TRBJ2-7 | 11 | TRBV29-1 | SAGLAGEGEQY
TRBJ2-5 | 14 | TRBV5-5 | ASSPPGQGRVETQY
TRBJ2-3 | 12 | TRBV20-1 | GISGTTLGDTQY
TRBJ1-1 | 12 | TRBV12-3/TRBV12-4 | ASRLPGDNSEAF
TRBJ2-7 | 12 | TRBV7-9 | ASSHRDSAYEQY
TRBJ2-4 | 11 | TRBV20-1 | SAGTGAKNIQY
TRBJ2-5 | 12 | TRBV20-1 | SARAVTRQETQY
TRBJ2-3 | 11 | TRBV20-1 | SASEGSTDTQY
TRBJ2-5 | 14 | TRBV7-6 | ASSLDNGPVGETQY
TRBJ2-1 | 13 | TRBV12-3/TRBV12-4 | ASSLTGWGDNEQF
TRBJ2-1 | 13 | TRBV11-2 | ASSLDRSMINEQF
TRBJ2-2 | 13 | TRBV9 | ASSSRDYRGGELF
TRBJ1-1 | 9 | TRBV29-1 | SVGPRDGAF
TRBJ1-1 | 11 | TRBV4-2 | ASSQELTYEAF
TRBJ2-5 | 15 | TRBV6-6 | ASTLHSGTGKGETQY
TRBJ2-7 | 13 | TRBV27 | ASSFTGRSPYEQY
TRBJ2-1 | 16 | TRBV29-1 | SVESPGRAPGGANEQF
TRBJ1-2 | 11 | TRBV9 | ASSPDRGYGHT
TRBJ2-1 | 14 | TRBV6-1 | AGSEFGGVSYNEQF
TRBJ2-3 | 15 | TRBV5-1 | ASSLSVLREGTDTQY
TRBJ1-2 | 12 | TRBV30 | AWNPTGPSYGYT
TRBJ2-1 | 16 | TRBV11-3 | ASSLDGLAGGPYNEQF
TRBJ2-7 | 12 | TRBV29-1 | SAKSLAGVAEQY
TRBJ2-1 | 13 | TRBV27 | ASRTGLAERNEQF
TRBJ2-7 | 11 | TRBV10-3 | AIRGASSYEQY
TRBJ2-7 | 11 | TRBV20-1 | SARVLNRYEQY
TRBJ2-7 | 11 | TRBV27 | ASWGEGGYEQY
TRBJ1-5 | 12 | TRBV6-5 | ASGRDRDYQPQH
TRBJ2-3 | 12 | TRBV12-3/TRBV12-4 | ASSFTGAGDTQY
TRBJ2-3 | 12 | TRBV27 | ASSRRQGPDTQY
TRBJ1-5 | 13 | TRBV7-8 | ASSAGGANNQPQH
TRBJ2-7 | 12 | TRBV25-1 | ASSESGQSYEQY
TRBJ2-5 | 11 | TRBV6-6 | ASSRGIGETQY
NA | 11 | TRBV7-2 | ASSLASDNEQY
TRBJ2-1 | 14 | TRBV14 | ASSPGPGSSYNEQF
TRBJ2-1 | 13 | TRBV7-9 | ASSPAQGSMNEQF
TRBJ2-7 | 13 | TRBV6-2/TRBV6-3 | ASRTAGDYSYEQY
TRBJ1-2 | 11 | TRBV7-8 | ASSLKSGGGYT
TRBJ2-4 | 18 | TRBV9 | ASSDSRTSGREGAKNIQY
TRBJ1-1 | 11 | TRBV20-1 | SASRVSVSEAF
TRBJ2-1 | 15 | TRBV7-8 | ASSLKVAGGSYNEQF
TRBJ1-5 | 11 | TRBV20-1 | SASRYSNQPQH
TRBJ2-7 | 12 | TRBV20-1 | SARTGQGADEQY